This TCR beta chain was found in a study of shared clonotypes between healthy human individuals. Study outcomes and limitations: Having only a few donors restricted how much genetic and exposure-history diversity was captured.

Concerning this clone: The antigen is unknown.

Profiled with immunoSEQ multiplex PCR; TCRdb holds only in-frame clones, not every one. This table holds fewer than 850,000 clones, roughly 96% found once. Terminally differentiated effector memory CD45RA+ cells were left out of the naive CD8 fraction, which was CD45RO-negative and positively selected for CCR7. This clonotype was sampled from a man between 25 and 39 years old in good health. The sequenced material came from naive CD8+ T cells sorted from blood.

CDR3 bases: TGTGCCAGCAGCGTAGGTAGTACACCATCCTACGAGCAGTACTTC. It translates to CASSVGSTPSYEQYF. V and J are TRBV9 and TRBJ2-7; D not resolved. The germline CDR1 and CDR2 sequences are SGDLS and YYNGEE. This CDR3 is 15 amino acids long. Trimming removed 0 bases at V and 1 base at J, with 11 bases between.